Here is one T cell receptor (beta chain) with its context. The antigen remains unidentified. The record originates from a study of cytomegalovirus exposure and HLA in healthy donors. PCR was performed using 60 Vbeta and 13 Jbeta primers. Assay: immunoSEQ multiplex PCR; the TCRdb copy retains only in-frame clones and omits some. The sample consists of around 120,000 clones, 70% to 75% of them appearing once. Germline V gene lookup returns CDR1 SNHLY and CDR2 FYNNEI. J gave up 0 bases and V 6 bases, and 1 base lay outside the gene matches. This CDR3 region has 14 residues. Study results and limitations: TCR beta V segments were, for the most part, productive about 87% or about 30% of the time in an earlier analysis. Researchers counted 180 or so TCR beta chains as cytomegalovirus-associated.

The sample comprised PBMCs. The V call is TRBV2, the J call TRBJ2-2; 7 positions agree with TRBD1. This receptor was identified in a woman aged 18-29 years in good health and CMV-seronegative. The CDR3 DNA reads as TGTGCCAGCAGGACAGGGACGAACACCGGGGAGCTGTTTTTT. This encodes CASRTGTNTGELFF.